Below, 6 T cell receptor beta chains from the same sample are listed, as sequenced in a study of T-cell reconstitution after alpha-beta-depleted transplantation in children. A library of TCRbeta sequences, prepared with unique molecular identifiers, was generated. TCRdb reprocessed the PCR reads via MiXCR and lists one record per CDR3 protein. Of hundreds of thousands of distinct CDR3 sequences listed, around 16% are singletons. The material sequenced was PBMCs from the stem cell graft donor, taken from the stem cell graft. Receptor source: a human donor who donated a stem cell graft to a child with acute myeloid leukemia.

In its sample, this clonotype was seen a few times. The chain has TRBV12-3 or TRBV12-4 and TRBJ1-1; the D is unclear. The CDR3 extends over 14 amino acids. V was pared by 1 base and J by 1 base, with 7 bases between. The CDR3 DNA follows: TGTGCCAGCAGTTTAGTCTGGACGAACACTGAAGCTTTCTTT. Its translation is CASSLVWTNTEAFF.

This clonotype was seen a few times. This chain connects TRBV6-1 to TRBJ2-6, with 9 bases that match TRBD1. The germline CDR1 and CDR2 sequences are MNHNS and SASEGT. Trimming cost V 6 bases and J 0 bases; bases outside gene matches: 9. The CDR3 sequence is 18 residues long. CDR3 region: CASRTPGQGYSGANVLTF. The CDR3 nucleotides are TGTGCCAGCAGGACGCCGGGACAGGGCTACTCTGGGGCCAACGTCCTGACTTTC.

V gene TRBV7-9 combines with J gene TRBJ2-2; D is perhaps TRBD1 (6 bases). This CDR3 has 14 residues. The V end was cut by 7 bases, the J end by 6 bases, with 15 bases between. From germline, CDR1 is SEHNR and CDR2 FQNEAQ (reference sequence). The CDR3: CASIGGPEAGELFF. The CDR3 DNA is TGTGCCAGCATAGGGGGTCCAGAAGCCGGGGAGCTGTTTTTT.

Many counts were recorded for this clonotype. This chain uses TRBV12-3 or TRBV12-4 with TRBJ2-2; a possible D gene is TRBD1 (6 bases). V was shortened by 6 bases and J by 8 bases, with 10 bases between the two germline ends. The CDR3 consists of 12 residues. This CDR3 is CASRAGAGELFF. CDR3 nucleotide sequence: TGTGCCAGCAGAGCAGGGGCGGGGGAGCTGTTTTTT.

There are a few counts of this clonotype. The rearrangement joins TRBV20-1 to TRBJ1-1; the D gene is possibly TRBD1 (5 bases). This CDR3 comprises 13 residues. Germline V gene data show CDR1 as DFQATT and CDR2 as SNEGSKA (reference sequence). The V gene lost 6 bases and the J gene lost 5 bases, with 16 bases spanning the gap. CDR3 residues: CSAPAGWGTEAFF. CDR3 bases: TGCAGTGCACCCGCCGGGTGGGGGACTGAAGCTTTCTTT.

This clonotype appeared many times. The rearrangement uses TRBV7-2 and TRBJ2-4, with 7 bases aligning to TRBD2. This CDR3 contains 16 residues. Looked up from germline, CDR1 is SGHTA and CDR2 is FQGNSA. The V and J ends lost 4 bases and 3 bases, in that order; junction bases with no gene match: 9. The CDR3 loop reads CASSSSPGGGKNIQYF. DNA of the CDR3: TGTGCCAGCAGCTCTAGCCCGGGGGGTGGCAAAAACATTCAGTACTTC.